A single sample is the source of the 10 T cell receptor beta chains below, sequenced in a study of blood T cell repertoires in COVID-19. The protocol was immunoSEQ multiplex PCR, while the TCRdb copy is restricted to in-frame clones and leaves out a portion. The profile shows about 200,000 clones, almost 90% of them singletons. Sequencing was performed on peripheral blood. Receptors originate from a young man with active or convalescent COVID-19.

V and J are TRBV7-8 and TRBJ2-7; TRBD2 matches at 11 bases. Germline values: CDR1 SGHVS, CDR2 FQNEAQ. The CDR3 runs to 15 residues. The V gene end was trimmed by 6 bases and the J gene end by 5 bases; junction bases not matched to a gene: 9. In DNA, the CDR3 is TGTGCCAGCAGACGCGTTGTAGCGGGAGGGCACGAGCAGTACTTC. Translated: CASRRVVAGGHEQYF. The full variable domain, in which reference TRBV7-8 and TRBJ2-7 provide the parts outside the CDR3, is GAGVSQSPRYKVAKRGQDVALRCDPISGHVSLFWYQQALGQGPEFLTYFQNEAQLDKSGLPSDRFFAERPEGSVSTLKIQRTQQEDSAVYLCASRRVVAGGHEQYFGPGTRLTVT.

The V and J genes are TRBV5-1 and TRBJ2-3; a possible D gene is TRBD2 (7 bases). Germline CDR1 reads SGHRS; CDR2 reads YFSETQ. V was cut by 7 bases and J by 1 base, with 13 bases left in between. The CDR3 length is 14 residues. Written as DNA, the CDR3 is TGCGCCAGCTCAGGGGAGGGGCGCACAGATACGCAGTATTTT. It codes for CASSGEGRTDTQYF.

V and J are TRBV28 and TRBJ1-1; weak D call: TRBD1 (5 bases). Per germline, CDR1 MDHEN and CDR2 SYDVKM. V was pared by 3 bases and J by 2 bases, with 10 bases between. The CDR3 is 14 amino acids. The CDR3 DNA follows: TGTGCCAGCAGTTTGTACAGGTTCAACACTGAAGCTTTCTTT. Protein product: CASSLYRFNTEAFF.

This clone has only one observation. CDR3 protein: CASSSTDTQYF. The CDR3, as DNA: TGCGCCAGCAGCTCAACAGATACGCAGTATTTT. V gene TRBV5-1 combines with J gene TRBJ2-3, with unresolved D. CDR3 length: 11 amino acids. V lost 3 bases, J lost 3 bases, and 2 bases lay in between. Germline CDR1 reads SGHRS; CDR2 reads YFSETQ.

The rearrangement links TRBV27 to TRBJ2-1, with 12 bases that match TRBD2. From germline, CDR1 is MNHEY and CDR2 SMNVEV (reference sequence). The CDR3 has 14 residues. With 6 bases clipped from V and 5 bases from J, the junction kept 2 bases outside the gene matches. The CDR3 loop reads CASSRLAGDNEQFF. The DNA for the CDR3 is TGTGCCAGCAGCAGACTAGCGGGAGACAATGAGCAGTTCTTC.

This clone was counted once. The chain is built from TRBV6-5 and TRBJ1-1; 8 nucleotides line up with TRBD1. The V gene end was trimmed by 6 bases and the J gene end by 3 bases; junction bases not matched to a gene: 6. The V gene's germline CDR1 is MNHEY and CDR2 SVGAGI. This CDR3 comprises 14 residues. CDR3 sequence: CASRRTGLYTEAFF. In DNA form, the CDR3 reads TGTGCCAGCAGGAGGACAGGGCTGTACACTGAAGCTTTCTTT.

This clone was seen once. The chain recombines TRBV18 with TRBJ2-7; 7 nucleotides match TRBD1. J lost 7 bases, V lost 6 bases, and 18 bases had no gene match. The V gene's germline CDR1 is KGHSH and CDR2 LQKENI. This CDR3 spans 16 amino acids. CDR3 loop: CASSHTGDQTVREQYF. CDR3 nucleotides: TGTGCCAGCTCTCATACAGGGGACCAGACGGTTCGGGAGCAGTACTTC.

CDR3: CASSPAVADTQYF. The CDR3 nucleotides are TGCGCCAGCAGCCCGGCGGTGGCAGATACGCAGTATTTT. The chain has TRBV5-1 and TRBJ2-3; no reliable D call. The CDR3 spans 13 residues. Germline assignment: CDR1 SGHRS and CDR2 YFSETQ. The V and J ends lost 4 bases and 4 bases respectively, with 10 bases between them.

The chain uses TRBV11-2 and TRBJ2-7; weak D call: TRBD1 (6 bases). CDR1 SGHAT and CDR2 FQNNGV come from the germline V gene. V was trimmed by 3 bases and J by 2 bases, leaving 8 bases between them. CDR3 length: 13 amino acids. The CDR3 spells CASSFHRAYEQYF. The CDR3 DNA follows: TGTGCCAGCAGCTTCCACAGGGCCTACGAGCAGTACTTC. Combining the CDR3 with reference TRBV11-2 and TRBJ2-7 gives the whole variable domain EAGVAQSPRYKIIEKRQSVAFWCNPISGHATLYWYQQILGQGPKLLIQFQNNGVVDDSQLPKDRFSAERLKGVDSTLKIQPAKLEDSAVYLCASSFHRAYEQYFGPGTRLTVT.

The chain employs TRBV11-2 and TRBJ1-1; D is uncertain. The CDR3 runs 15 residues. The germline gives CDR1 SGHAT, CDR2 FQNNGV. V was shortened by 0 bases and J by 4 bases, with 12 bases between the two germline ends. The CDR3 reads CASSLDIIPGTEAFF. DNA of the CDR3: TGTGCCAGCAGCTTAGATATAATTCCGGGCACTGAAGCTTTCTTT.